This T cell receptor (beta chain) was observed in a study of CD8+ T cells in alopecia areata. The study, taken as a whole, reports: Higher clonality than in normal scalp was seen in lesional scalp, especially alopecia totalis/universalis.

Concerning this clone: Its antigen is as yet unknown.

Alopecia areata patients gave lesional scalp punch biopsies and peripheral blood samples. Investigators sorted PBMCs to obtain both CD4+ and CD8+ T cells. TCR sequencing used cDNA made by reverse transcription of extracted RNA. Method: immunoSEQ multiplex PCR; TCRdb's copy keeps in-frame clones and lacks some. The table shows some 150,000 clones, with about 66% occurring only once. The CDR3 runs 13 residues. Germline CDR1 is SEHNR and CDR2 is FQNEAQ (reference sequence). Trimming cost V 11 bases and J 7 bases; bases outside gene matches: 11. The sequencing used CD8+ T cells sorted from blood, collected at week 0. This receptor was taken from a human donor with alopecia areata. This chain connects TRBV7-9 to TRBJ1-5, with TRBD1 matching over 7 bases. This CDR3 is CASQSGGGQPQHF. CDR3 nucleotide sequence: TGTGCCTCACAATCAGGGGGAGGGCAGCCCCAGCATTTT.